The clone carrying this T cell receptor (beta chain) appeared once. Its antigen is not identified. Second-dose recipients at about 4 or about 12 weeks were treated as one pooled group. This CDR3 comprises 12 residues. Looked up from germline, CDR1 is MDHEN and CDR2 is SYDVKM. The table came from immunoSEQ multiplex PCR; TCRdb's copy has only in-frame clones and leaves some out. The data show 150,000 to 200,000 clones, approximately 90% seen once. The sample belongs to a study of T cell responses to AZD1222 COVID-19 vaccine. Findings and caveats of the study: Spike-specific TCR breadth and depth grew following two AZD1222 doses. Possibly, clonal diversity was underestimated; donors were largely white British and included more females.

The TCR was taken from an adult who received the AZD1222 COVID-19 vaccine. The J gene is TRBJ2-2, the V gene TRBV28; D tentatively reads TRBD1 or TRBD2 (5 bases each). The material sequenced was peripheral blood, taken 28 days after the second AZD1222 dose. The chain's CDR3 is CAGVGYTGELFF. CDR3 in DNA: TGTGCGGGGGTCGGGTATACCGGGGAGCTGTTTTTT.